This T cell receptor (beta chain) was sequenced for a study of response to subunit inactivated influenza vaccine. Study-wide results and limits: Authors suggested each seasonal flu vaccination may recruit only limited numbers of new T cells.

The germline CDR1 and CDR2 sequences are DFQATT and SNEGSKA (reference sequence). The CDR3 runs 12 residues. Using its own MiXCR run on the RT-PCR reads, TCRdb lists one record per CDR3 protein. The sample holds about 190,000 distinct CDR3 sequences, under 15% seen once. To note about this clonotype: Its antigen is unknown. Its ends do not fully match the called genes, so a read error is possible.

The material was CD8+ T cells sorted from PBMCs, obtained roughly 5 days after vaccination. The sequence was collected from a man aged 50 to 60 who received an inactivated influenza vaccine. The chain has TRBV20-1 and TRBJ2-7, with D hard to call. CDR3 bases: TGCGGTGCTAGGGTGATCTCCTACGAGCAGTACTTC. Protein sequence: CGARVISYEQYF.